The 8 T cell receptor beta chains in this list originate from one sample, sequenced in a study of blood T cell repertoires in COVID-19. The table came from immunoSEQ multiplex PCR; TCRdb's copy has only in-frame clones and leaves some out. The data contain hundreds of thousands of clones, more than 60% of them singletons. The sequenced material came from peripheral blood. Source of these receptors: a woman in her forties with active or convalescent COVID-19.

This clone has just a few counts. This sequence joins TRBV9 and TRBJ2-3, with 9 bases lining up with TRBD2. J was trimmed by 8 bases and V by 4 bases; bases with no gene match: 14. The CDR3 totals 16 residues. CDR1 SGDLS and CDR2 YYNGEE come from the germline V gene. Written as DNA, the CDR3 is TGTGCCAGCAGCCCACATAGCGGGGGTGGTTTGGGTACGCAGTATTTT. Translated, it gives CASSPHSGGGLGTQYF. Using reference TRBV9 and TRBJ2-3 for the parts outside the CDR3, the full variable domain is DSGVTQTPKHLITATGQRVTLRCSPRSGDLSVYWYQQSLDQGLQFLIQYYNGEERAKGNILERFSAQQFPDLHSELNLSSLELGDSALYFCASSPHSGGGLGTQYFGPGTRLTVL.

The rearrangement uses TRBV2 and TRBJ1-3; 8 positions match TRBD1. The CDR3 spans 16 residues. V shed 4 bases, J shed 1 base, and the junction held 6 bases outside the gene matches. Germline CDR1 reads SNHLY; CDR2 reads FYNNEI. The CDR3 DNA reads TGTGCCAGCAGTGCCAGGGGGCTCCGGTCTGGAAACACCATATATTTT. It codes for CASSARGLRSGNTIYF. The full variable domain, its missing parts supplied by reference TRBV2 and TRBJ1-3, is EPEVTQTPSHQVTQMGQEVILRCVPISNHLYFYWYRQILGQKVEFLVSFYNNEISEKSEIFDDQFSVERPDGSNFTLKIRSTKLEDSAMYFCASSARGLRSGNTIYFGEGSWLTVV.

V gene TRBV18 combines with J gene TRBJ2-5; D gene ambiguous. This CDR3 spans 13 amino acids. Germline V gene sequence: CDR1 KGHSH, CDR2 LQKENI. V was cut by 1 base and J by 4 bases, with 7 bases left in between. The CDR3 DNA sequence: TGTGCCAGCTCACCACGCCCGGGAGAGACCCAGTACTTC. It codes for CASSPRPGETQYF.

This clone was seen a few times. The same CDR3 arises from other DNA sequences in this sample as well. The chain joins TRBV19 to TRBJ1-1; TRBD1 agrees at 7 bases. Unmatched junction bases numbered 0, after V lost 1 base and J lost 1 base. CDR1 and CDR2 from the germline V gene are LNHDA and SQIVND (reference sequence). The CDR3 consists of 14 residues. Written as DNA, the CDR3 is TGTGCCAGTAGTATAGGGACAGGGAACACTGAAGCTTTCTTT. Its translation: CASSIGTGNTEAFF.

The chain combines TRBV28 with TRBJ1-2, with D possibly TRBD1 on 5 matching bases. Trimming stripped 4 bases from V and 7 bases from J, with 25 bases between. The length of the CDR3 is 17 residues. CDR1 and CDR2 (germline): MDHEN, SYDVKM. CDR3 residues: CASSYTPGGAVSGGYTF. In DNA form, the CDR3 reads TGTGCCAGCAGTTACACACCCGGAGGGGCGGTATCAGGTGGCTACACCTTC.

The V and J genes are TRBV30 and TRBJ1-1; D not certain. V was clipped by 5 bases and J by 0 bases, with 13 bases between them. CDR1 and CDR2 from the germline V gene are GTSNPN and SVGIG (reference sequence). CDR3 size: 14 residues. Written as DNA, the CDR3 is TGTGCCTGGGCCTATGGAGTTGTGAACACTGAAGCTTTCTTT. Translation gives CAWAYGVVNTEAFF.

CDR3 in amino acids: CASSSPTWNYGYTF. CDR3 nucleotide sequence: TGCGCCAGCAGCTCACCGACATGGAACTATGGCTACACCTTC. This chain joins TRBV5-1 and TRBJ1-2, with D unclear. V was clipped by 3 bases and J by 2 bases, with 11 bases between them. In germline, CDR1 is SGHRS, CDR2 YFSETQ. The CDR3 consists of 14 residues.

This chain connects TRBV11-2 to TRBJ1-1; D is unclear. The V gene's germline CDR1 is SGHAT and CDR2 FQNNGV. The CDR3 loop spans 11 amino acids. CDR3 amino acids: CASGRPPRAFF. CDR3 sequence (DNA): TGTGCTAGCGGTCGGCCCCCGAGGGCTTTCTTT.